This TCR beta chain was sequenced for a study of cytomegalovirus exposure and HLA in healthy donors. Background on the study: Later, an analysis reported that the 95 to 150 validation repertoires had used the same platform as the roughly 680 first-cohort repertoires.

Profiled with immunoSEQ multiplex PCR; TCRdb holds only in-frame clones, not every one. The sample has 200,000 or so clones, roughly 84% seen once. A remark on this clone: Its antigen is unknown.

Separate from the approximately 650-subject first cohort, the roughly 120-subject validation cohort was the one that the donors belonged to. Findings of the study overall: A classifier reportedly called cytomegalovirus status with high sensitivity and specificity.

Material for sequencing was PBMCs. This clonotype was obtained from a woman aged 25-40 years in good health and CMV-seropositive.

In DNA, the CDR3 is TGTGCCTGGAGTATGGGGCGGCATCAGCCCCAGCATTTT. It translates to CAWSMGRHQPQHF. This chain uses TRBV30 with TRBJ1-5; weak D call: TRBD1 (5 bases). The ends were cut back, 2 bases at V and 5 bases at J, with 10 bases in the middle. Germline lookup yields CDR1 GTSNPN and CDR2 SVGIG (reference sequence). The CDR3 sequence is 13 residues long.